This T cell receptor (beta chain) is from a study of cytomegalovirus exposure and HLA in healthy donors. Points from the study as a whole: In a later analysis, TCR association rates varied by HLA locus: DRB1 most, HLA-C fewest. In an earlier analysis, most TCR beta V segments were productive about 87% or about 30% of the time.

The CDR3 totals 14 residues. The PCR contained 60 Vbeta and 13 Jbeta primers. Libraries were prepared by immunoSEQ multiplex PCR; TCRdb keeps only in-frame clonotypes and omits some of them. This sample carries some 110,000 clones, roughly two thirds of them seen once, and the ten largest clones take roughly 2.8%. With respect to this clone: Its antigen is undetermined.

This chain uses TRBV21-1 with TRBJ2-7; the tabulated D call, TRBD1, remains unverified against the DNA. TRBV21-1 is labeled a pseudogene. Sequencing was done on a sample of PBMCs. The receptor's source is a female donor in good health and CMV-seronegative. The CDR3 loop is CASSIRQGAREQYF. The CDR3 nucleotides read TGTGCCAGCAGCATCCGACAGGGGGCGCGCGAGCAGTACTTC.